This TCR beta chain emerged from a study of T cells after yellow fever vaccination. Via MiXCR, TCRdb re-called the 5' RACE reads, giving one row per CDR3 protein. The sample carries some 500,000 distinct CDR3 sequences, approximately 13% recorded once. This clonotype was counted a few times. The CDR3 is 12 residues long. V lost 5 bases and J 10 bases, leaving 12 bases between the germline ends. The germline V gene encodes CDR1 MNHEY and CDR2 SMNVEV (reference sequence). The specimen was PBMCs, collected on the day of the yellow fever booster vaccination. The rearrangement links TRBV27 to TRBJ2-1; possibly TRBD2 for D (5 bases). The TCR originated in a man aged 30-40 years who received the YFV17D yellow fever vaccine. The CDR3 DNA reads as TGTGCCAGCAGTCCGAGGACTCGGGAGCAGTTCTTC. Amino acids: CASSPRTREQFF.